This TCR beta chain emerged from a study of blood T cell repertoires in COVID-19. Study-level background: COVID-19 samples, acute and convalescent, were from the United States, Italy and Spain. T cells, B-cell-depleted T cells, or PBMCs supplied cDNA or gDNA.

Authors' methods: Nucleated cell counts were estimated from reference gene primer amplification. The assay was immunoSEQ multiplex PCR, and TCRdb's table has in-frame clones only and misses some. From that table come the V and J calls and clone size; the DNA was used to work out D and trimming. The table includes 55,000 to 80,000 clones, about 90% detected once. The CDR3 runs 12 residues. V lost 2 bases and J lost 4, with 5 bases in between. Germline CDR1 is LGHDT and CDR2 is YNNKEL (reference sequence). The clonotype was recovered from a human donor in a cohort sampled during active COVID-19. The specimen was peripheral blood. The rearrangement links TRBV3-1 (or the pseudogene TRBV3-2) to TRBJ1-2, with D uncertain. The CDR3 protein is CASSQSSYGYTF. In DNA, the CDR3 is TGTGCCAGCAGCCAATCATCCTATGGCTACACCTTC.